The entry below describes one T cell receptor beta chain. No antigen is known for it. This sample was included in a study of graft-versus-host responses after intestinal transplantation. Study background: Recipients had multivisceral, liver-intestinal, or isolated intestinal transplants.

The data were produced by immunoSEQ multiplex PCR, yet TCRdb's version contains in-frame clones alone and is incomplete. The sample yields under 45,000 clones, 85% to 95% seen once. V was clipped by 2 bases and J by 0 bases; unmatched bases: 1. The CDR3 totals 14 residues. Germline V gives CDR1 SQVTM, CDR2 ANQGSEA. Study-wide points: Among circulating GvH clones, peak levels were associated with early post-transplant declines in HvG clones. Detection of GvH clones occurred in recipient marrow, and some had their first appearance in ileum or blood.

The source of this sequence is a human patient who received an intestinal transplant, so some T cells may come from the graft donor. This material consisted of PBMCs, taken approximately 100 weeks after intestinal transplantation. The chain combines TRBV29-1 with TRBJ2-7, with 10 bases fitting TRBD2. DNA for the CDR3: TGCAGCGTTGAAATAGCGGGGGGCTCCTACGAGCAGTACTTC. Protein sequence: CSVEIAGGSYEQYF.